Listed below are T cell receptor beta chains from one sample, sequenced in a study of shared clonotypes between healthy human individuals. Repertoires were generated with immunoSEQ multiplex PCR, while TCRdb's copy carries only in-frame clones and drops some. The profile shows about 1.1 million clones, around 77% of them singletons. The sample taken for sequencing was memory CD4+ T cells from PBMCs. The receptors here all came from a man between 18 and 35 years old in good health. Some clones in this sample may be carry-over from other donors' samples. The CDR3 runs from the conserved cysteine through the conserved F or W. The D gene is left open where the match is weak. A row's size may be missing; if present it is once, few, many or a size class.

CDR3 protein,CDR3 DNA,V gene,clone size,J gene,D gene
CASSEGWTQYF,TGTGCCAGCAGTGAGGGATGGACCCAGTACTTC,TRBV25-1,many,TRBJ2-5,.
CASGGTGGQPQHF,TGTGCCAGCGGGGGGACAGGCGGGCAGCCCCAGCATTTT,TRBV6-1,.,TRBJ1-5,TRBD1
CASRVDRDNYGYTF,TGTGCCAGCAGGGTGGACAGGGATAACTATGGCTACACCTTC,TRBV6-5,.,TRBJ1-2,TRBD1
CSVEGLSGKDNEQFF,TGCAGCGTTGAAGGCCTGAGCGGCAAAGACAATGAGCAGTTCTTC,TRBV29-1,.,TRBJ2-1,.
CAWSGGYLRETQYF,TGTGCCTGGAGTGGAGGGTACCTCCGGGAGACCCAGTACTTC,TRBV30,.,TRBJ2-5,.
CASRYQTGNSGANVLTF,TGTGCCAGCAGGTACCAAACAGGGAACTCTGGGGCCAACGTCCTGACTTTC,TRBV28,.,TRBJ2-6,.
CSVEGFQEAVRDTETQYF,TGCAGCGTTGAAGGGTTTCAGGAGGCTGTGAGAGACACGGAGACCCAGTACTTC,TRBV29-1,.,TRBJ2-5,.
CASSWAVDGPSEAFF,TGCGCCAGCAGCTGGGCTGTTGACGGCCCGTCTGAAGCTTTCTTT,TRBV5-1,.,TRBJ1-1,.
CASSPGGDYGYTF,TGTGCCAGCTCTCCCGGGGGTGACTATGGCTACACCTTC,TRBV18,once,TRBJ1-2,.
CASSRYLGVPYEQYF,TGTGCCAGCAGCCGCTACCTCGGGGTGCCCTACGAGCAGTACTTC,TRBV14,.,TRBJ2-7,.
CASSPLTAGGPVGELFF,TGTGCCAGCAGCCCTCTAACAGCGGGAGGGCCTGTCGGGGAGCTGTTTTTT,TRBV11-2,.,TRBJ2-2,TRBD2
CASRTSGSSDTQYF,TGTGCCAGCCGGACTAGCGGGAGCTCAGATACGCAGTATTTT,TRBV6-5,.,TRBJ2-3,TRBD2
CASSETDREAGANVLTF,TGTGCCAGCAGTGAAACGGACAGGGAGGCTGGGGCCAACGTCCTGACTTTC,TRBV2,.,TRBJ2-6,TRBD1
CASSPGTGEAEQYF,TGTGCCAGCAGCCCAGGGACAGGGGAGGCCGAGCAGTACTTC,TRBV7-2,few,TRBJ2-7,TRBD1
CASSQDRRQAPNTEAFF,TGCGCCAGCAGCCAAGATCGCCGTCAGGCCCCGAACACTGAAGCTTTCTTT,TRBV4-1,once,TRBJ1-1,.
CASSDLGTPMETQYF,TGTGCCAGCAGTGACCTCGGGACACCCATGGAGACCCAGTACTTC,TRBV2,once,TRBJ2-5,.
CASSPRAQGYEQYF,TGTGCCAGCAGCCCCCGCGCACAGGGGTACGAGCAGTACTTC,TRBV5-4,.,TRBJ2-7,TRBD1
CASSPDRNSYEQYF,TGTGCCAGCTCACCGGACAGGAATTCCTACGAGCAGTACTTC,TRBV18,.,TRBJ2-7,TRBD1
CASSLVDSPGTEAFF,TGCGCCAGCAGCTTGGTCGACAGCCCCGGTACTGAAGCTTTCTTT,TRBV5-1,.,TRBJ1-1,.
CASLLPGTRSTDTQYF,TGTGCCAGCCTACTGCCCGGGACAAGGTCGACAGATACGCAGTATTTT,TRBV2,.,TRBJ2-3,.
CASSLGGAIRNTDTQYF,TGCGCCAGCAGCTTGGGGGGAGCCATAAGAAACACAGATACGCAGTATTTT,TRBV5-1,.,TRBJ2-3,.
CASSEATGSRRPQHF,TGTGCCAGCAGTGAAGCGACAGGGTCGCGTCGGCCCCAGCATTTT,TRBV6-1,.,TRBJ1-5,TRBD1
CSVVREDGYTF,TGCAGCGTTGTCCGGGAGGATGGCTACACCTTC,TRBV29-1,.,TRBJ1-2,.
CASSHPDTFSGWNTIYF,TGCGCCAGCAGTCACCCCGATACATTTTCAGGGTGGAACACCATATATTTT,TRBV23-1,few,TRBJ1-3,.
CASSVASYGYTF,TGTGCCAGCAGCGTAGCCAGCTATGGCTACACCTTC,TRBV9,.,TRBJ1-2,.
CASRPTGVSNQPQHF,TGTGCCAGCAGACCGACAGGGGTAAGCAATCAGCCCCAGCATTTT,TRBV6-5,.,TRBJ1-5,TRBD1
CASRLIQGINTEAFF,TGTGCCAGCAGACTAATACAGGGTATTAACACTGAAGCTTTCTTT,TRBV28,.,TRBJ1-1,.
CASSFGTSVTDTQYF,TGTGCCAGCAGTTTCGGGACTAGCGTCACAGATACGCAGTATTTT,TRBV7-3,once,TRBJ2-3,TRBD2
CASSLRGTSGTRNTGELFF,TGTGCCAGCTCACTTCGAGGGACTAGCGGGACCCGGAACACCGGGGAGCTGTTTTTT,TRBV18,.,TRBJ2-2,TRBD2
CASSDREETQYF,TGTGCCAGCAGTGACAGGGAGGAGACCCAGTACTTC,TRBV2,once,TRBJ2-5,.
CSVPGRGYTEAFF,TGCAGCGTCCCTGGCAGGGGGTATACTGAAGCTTTCTTT,TRBV29-1,few,TRBJ1-1,TRBD1
CASTPWGGGNTEAFF,TGTGCCAGCACCCCGTGGGGGGGAGGGAACACTGAAGCTTTCTTT,TRBV27,few,TRBJ1-1,.
CASSVGDTQYF,TGTGCCAGCAGCGTCGGGGATACGCAGTATTTT,TRBV6-5,.,TRBJ2-3,.
CASSLEGTSGAYNEQFF,TGTGCCAGCAGCTTAGAAGGGACTAGCGGGGCCTACAATGAGCAGTTCTTC,TRBV11-3,.,TRBJ2-1,TRBD2
CASSRRPGGENIQYF,TGTGCCAGCAGCCGGAGACCTGGCGGGGAAAACATTCAGTACTTC,TRBV11-3,.,TRBJ2-4,.
CASSRWTGVNEKLFF,TGTGCCAGCAGCCGCTGGACAGGGGTGAATGAAAAACTGTTTTTT,TRBV7-8,few,TRBJ1-4,TRBD1
CASSLRRNEQFF,TGTGCCAGCAGCTTACGCCGAAATGAGCAGTTCTTC,TRBV7-3,.,TRBJ2-1,.
CASSEVRDSNEQFF,TGTGCCAGCAGTGAAGTTCGGGACTCCAATGAGCAGTTCTTC,TRBV2,few,TRBJ2-1,.
CASSSSGLAGGPTDHQETQYF,TGTGCCAGCAGCTCCTCCGGACTAGCGGGAGGACCCACCGACCACCAAGAGACCCAGTACTTC,TRBV7-3,.,TRBJ2-5,TRBD2
CALRTSGSETQYF,TGTGCCCTAAGGACTAGCGGATCAGAGACCCAGTACTTC,TRBV30,.,TRBJ2-5,TRBD2
CASSSTVVAFF,TGTGCCAGCAGTTCCACGGTGGTGGCGTTCTTC,TRBV6-6,.,TRBJ2-1,.
CASSLTGVSDTQYF,TGTGCCAGCAGCTTAACAGGGGTTTCAGATACGCAGTATTTT,TRBV7-2,.,TRBJ2-3,TRBD1
CASSPLLSGANVLTF,TGTGCCAGCTCACCCCTTCTCTCTGGGGCCAACGTCCTGACTTTC,TRBV18,.,TRBJ2-6,.
CASSPAQGAQPQHF,TGTGCCAGCAGCCCAGCCCAGGGGGCGCAGCCCCAGCATTTT,TRBV28,.,TRBJ1-5,TRBD1
CASRGLGGTQETQYF,TGTGCCAGTAGAGGTCTGGGAGGGACTCAAGAGACCCAGTACTTC,TRBV19,.,TRBJ2-5,TRBD2
CASSIMAGGGANVLTF,TGTGCCAGTAGTATAATGGCGGGAGGTGGGGCCAACGTCCTGACTTTC,TRBV19,few,TRBJ2-6,TRBD2
CASTLGQGPHEQYF,TGTGCCAGCACCTTAGGACAGGGGCCCCACGAGCAGTACTTC,TRBV6-5,.,TRBJ2-7,TRBD1
CASSLSRAGGSHEQYF,TGCGCCAGCAGTCTTTCTAGGGCGGGAGGGTCGCACGAGCAGTACTTC,TRBV5-1,.,TRBJ2-7,TRBD2
CASSSQGQGNEKLFF,TGTGCCAGCAGCTCCCAGGGACAGGGCAATGAAAAACTGTTTTTT,TRBV7-9,.,TRBJ1-4,TRBD1
CASRRLAGGQRREQYF,TGTGCCAGCAGAAGATTAGCGGGAGGGCAGCGCCGCGAGCAGTACTTC,TRBV28,.,TRBJ2-7,TRBD2
CASSARGYNEQFF,TGTGCCAGCAGCGCACGGGGTTACAATGAGCAGTTCTTC,TRBV11-3,.,TRBJ2-1,.
CASSGDSQGYGYTF,TGTGCCAGCAGCGGGGACTCCCAGGGGTATGGCTACACCTTC,TRBV9,.,TRBJ1-2,.
CASSYWDRDSPYGYTF,TGCGCCAGCAGCTATTGGGACAGGGATTCTCCTTATGGCTACACCTTC,TRBV5-1,.,TRBJ1-2,TRBD1
CASSSGQGNYGYTF,TGTGCCAGCAGTTCGGGACAGGGGAACTATGGCTACACCTTC,TRBV6-5,.,TRBJ1-2,TRBD1
CASSPQRSYEQYF,TGTGCCAGCTCACCACAAAGGTCCTACGAGCAGTACTTC,TRBV18,.,TRBJ2-7,.
CASSRTSGNIDSQETQYF,TGCGCCAGCAGCCGGACTAGCGGGAATATAGACTCCCAAGAGACCCAGTACTTC,TRBV5-1,.,TRBJ2-5,TRBD2
CATKGQGADTQYF,TGTGCCACCAAGGGACAGGGGGCAGATACGCAGTATTTT,TRBV6-5,.,TRBJ2-3,TRBD1